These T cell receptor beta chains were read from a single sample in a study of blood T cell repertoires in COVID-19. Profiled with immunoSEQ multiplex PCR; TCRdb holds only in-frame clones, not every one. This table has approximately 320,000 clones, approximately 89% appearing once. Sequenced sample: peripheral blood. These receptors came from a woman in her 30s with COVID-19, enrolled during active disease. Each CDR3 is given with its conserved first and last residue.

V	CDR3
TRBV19	CASSMVQGGEKLFF
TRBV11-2	CASSLFTTDTQYF
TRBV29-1	CSCMRAGAYEQYF
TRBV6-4	CASKDRGGLDEQYF
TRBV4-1	CASSRIAGGLDNEQFF
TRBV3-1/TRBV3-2	CASSPPGSAWLFF
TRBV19	CASSTLGPGRGYTF
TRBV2	CASANSGLAGGGELFF
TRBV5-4	CASSLAGDGPYEQYF
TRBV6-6	CASSYSQGAKQPQHF
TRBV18	CASSPTPGTAYGYTF
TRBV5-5	CASSPGTSNYGYTF
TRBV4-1	CASSQVQDEQYF
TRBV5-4	CASNQGKTGQGARDTQYF
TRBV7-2	CASTQWSAYEQYF
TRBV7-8	CASSLETGGGNTGELFF
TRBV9	CASSVERRGAYTDTQYF
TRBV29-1	CSVDPGMLNTEAFF
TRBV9	CASSVVGAREAFF
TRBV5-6	CASSPGSPYEQYF
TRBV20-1	CSAREGLGYTF
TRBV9	CASSVNAGSEETQYF
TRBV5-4	CASKEGAGNEQFF
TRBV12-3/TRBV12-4	CASSPGGLYGYTF
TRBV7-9	CAKTGQTNTGELFF
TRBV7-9	CASSQAGLSGNTIYF
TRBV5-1	CASSLGGTGANSPLHF
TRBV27	CASRPRGVQETQYF
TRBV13	CASSGRGGYNEQFF
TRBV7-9	CASTEGDRVEKLFF
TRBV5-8	CASSPDPGTGFYEQYF
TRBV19	CASSTAGPEVAYNSPLHF
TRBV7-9	CASSPPRGSGNGETQYF
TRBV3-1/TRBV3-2	CASSQVLQGDNEQFF
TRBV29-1	CSVEDWDTGNEKLFF
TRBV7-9	CASSLVPDISTEAFF
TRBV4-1	CASSQDLHEQFF
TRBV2	CASRKQGATNEKLFF
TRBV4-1	CASSPLEPGSGYTF
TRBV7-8	CASSLVGARQTQETQYF
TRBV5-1	CASSHGRGNEKLFF
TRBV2	CASSEKTEGSSPLHF
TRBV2	CAITDYENQPQHF
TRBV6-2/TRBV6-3	CASSYVGQPIFDEQYF
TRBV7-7	CASSRDTANTGELFF